Listed here are 12 T cell receptor beta chains from one sample, sequenced in a study of T cell repertoires in cytomegalovirus infection. Antigens of these TCRs are unknown. Using its own MiXCR run on the reads, TCRdb lists one record per CDR3 protein. The data show 600,000 to 700,000 distinct CDR3 sequences, roughly 33% seen once. The sample consisted of cultured PBMCs, taken from culture after CMV antigen stimulation. Receptors were obtained from a human donor in good health (CMV status not recorded). Some clones in this sample may be carry-over from other donors' samples.

V is TRBV7-2 and J is TRBJ1-3; D possibly corresponds to TRBD1 (5 bases). This CDR3 contains 17 residues. The V gene's germline CDR1 is SGHTA and CDR2 FQGNSA. V gave up 4 bases and J gave up 0 bases, with 16 bases separating them. CDR3 sequence: CASSSPWGITSGNTIYF. Here the CDR3 DNA reads TGTGCCAGCAGCTCTCCCTGGGGGATTACCTCTGGAAACACCATATATTTT. The whole variable domain, filled in from reference TRBV7-2 and TRBJ1-3, reads GAGVSQSPSNKVTEKGKDVELRCDPISGHTALYWYRQSLGQGLEFLIYFQGNSAPDKSGLPSDRFSAERTGGSVSTLTIQRTQQEDSAVYLCASSSPWGITSGNTIYFGEGSWLTVV.

At least ten counts were recorded for this clonotype. CDR3 amino acids: CASSWRTGSPGPTEAFF. CDR3 nucleotide sequence: TGTGCCAGCAGCTGGAGGACAGGGTCGCCGGGACCCACTGAAGCTTTCTTT. This chain links TRBV11-2 with TRBJ1-1; TRBD1 matches 8 bases. V lost 4 bases, J lost 4 bases, and 14 bases stayed unmatched. Germline loops: CDR1 SGHAT, CDR2 FQNNGV. CDR3 length: 17 residues.

The rearrangement joins TRBV6-2 or TRBV6-3 to TRBJ2-3, with D perhaps matching TRBD2 (5 bases). The CDR3 has 13 residues. Germline CDR1 is MNHEY and CDR2 is SVGEGT. V was cut by 8 bases and J by 0 bases, with 9 bases left in between. CDR3 residues: CASRWTSTDTQYF. For the CDR3, the DNA is TGTGCCAGCCGGTGGACTAGCACAGATACGCAGTATTTT.

The V and J genes are TRBV19 and TRBJ2-5; 7 positions agree with TRBD1. Germline CDR1 and CDR2: LNHDA and SQIVND (reference sequence). After removal of 1 base from V and 5 bases from J, the junction contained 7 bases not matched to a gene. The CDR3 is 15 residues long. The CDR3 nucleotides read TGTGCCAGTAGTATAGGCCGACAGGGTTCGGAGACCCAGTACTTC. The encoded protein is CASSIGRQGSETQYF. Full variable domain (remainder filled in from reference TRBV19 and TRBJ2-5): DGGITQSPKYLFRKEGQNVTLSCEQNLNHDAMYWYRQDPGQGLRLIYYSQIVNDFQKGDIAEGYSVSREKKESFPLTVTSAQKNPTAFYLCASSIGRQGSETQYFGPGTRLLVL.

The chain joins TRBV6-2 or TRBV6-3 to TRBJ2-3; the D is unclear. The V gene lost 6 bases and the J gene lost 4 bases, with 11 bases spanning the gap. The CDR3 runs to 13 residues. CDR1 is MNHEY and CDR2 is SVGEGT in the germline V gene. CDR3 region: CASSPQEADTQYF. The CDR3 DNA reads TGTGCCAGCAGCCCCCAAGAAGCAGATACGCAGTATTTT.

The chain combines TRBV5-8 with TRBJ1-5; D remains unclear. Trimming removed 1 base from V and 2 bases from J, with 16 bases in between. The CDR3 is 17 residues long. CDR1 is SGHTS and CDR2 is YDEGEE in the germline V gene. The CDR3 spells CASSLKRTVLGNQPQHF. CDR3 nucleotides: TGTGCCAGCAGCTTGAAGAGGACCGTCCTCGGCAATCAGCCCCAGCATTTT.

V gene TRBV20-1 combines with J gene TRBJ2-5, with D unresolved. V dropped 6 bases and J dropped 7 bases, with 18 bases sitting between them. The CDR3 consists of 13 residues. Germline V gene sequence: CDR1 DFQATT, CDR2 SNEGSKA (reference sequence). Here the CDR3 reads CSARFSAVRTQYF. The DNA of the CDR3 is TGCAGTGCCCGATTCAGCGCTGTGCGGACCCAGTACTTC.

This chain joins TRBV20-1 and TRBJ2-1, with TRBD2 identical over 7 bases. CDR1 DFQATT and CDR2 SNEGSKA come from the germline V gene (reference sequence). V shed 3 bases and J 5 bases; nucleotides not matched to a gene: 10. This CDR3 is built from 15 residues. CDR3 bases: TGCAGTGCTAGTCGGGGGGAGGGCGGCCACAATGAGCAGTTCTTC. This codes for CSASRGEGGHNEQFF.

J is TRBJ2-3 and V is TRBV18, with 9 bases aligning to TRBD1. The ends lost 6 bases at V and 0 bases at J; junction bases unmatched: 4. CDR3 size: 15 residues. Per the germline V gene, CDR1 is KGHSH and CDR2 is LQKENI. The CDR3 here is CASSSGTGSTDTQYF. The CDR3 bases are TGTGCCAGCTCGTCCGGGACAGGGAGCACAGATACGCAGTATTTT.

This rearrangement joins TRBV29-1 to TRBJ1-1; D gene uncertain. Trimming cost V 6 bases and J 2 bases, with 4 bases left between them. Germline CDR1 and CDR2: SQVTM and ANQGSEA. This CDR3 is built from 10 residues. The CDR3 sequence is CSVANTEAFF. The CDR3 DNA is TGCAGCGTAGCTAACACTGAAGCTTTCTTT.

This clonotype was found many times. The V gene is TRBV7-2, the J gene TRBJ1-1, with D maybe TRBD1 (5 bases). There are 15 residues in the CDR3. Between the trimmed V and J ends, which lost 0 bases and 0 bases, there was a span of 8 bases. Germline V lookup: CDR1 SGHTA, CDR2 FQGNSA. In DNA, the CDR3 is TGTGCCAGCAGCTTAGCAGGGACCATGAACACTGAAGCTTTCTTT. Its protein product is CASSLAGTMNTEAFF.

This sequence joins TRBV10-3 and TRBJ2-3; D may correspond to TRBD1 or TRBD2 (5 bases each). This CDR3 is 13 amino acids long. Trimming removed 2 bases from V and 2 bases from J, with 5 bases in between. The germline CDR1 and CDR2 sequences are ENHRY and SYGVKD. The CDR3 coding sequence is TGTGCCATCAGTGAGGGGACCACAGATACGCAGTATTTT. It codes for CAISEGTTDTQYF.